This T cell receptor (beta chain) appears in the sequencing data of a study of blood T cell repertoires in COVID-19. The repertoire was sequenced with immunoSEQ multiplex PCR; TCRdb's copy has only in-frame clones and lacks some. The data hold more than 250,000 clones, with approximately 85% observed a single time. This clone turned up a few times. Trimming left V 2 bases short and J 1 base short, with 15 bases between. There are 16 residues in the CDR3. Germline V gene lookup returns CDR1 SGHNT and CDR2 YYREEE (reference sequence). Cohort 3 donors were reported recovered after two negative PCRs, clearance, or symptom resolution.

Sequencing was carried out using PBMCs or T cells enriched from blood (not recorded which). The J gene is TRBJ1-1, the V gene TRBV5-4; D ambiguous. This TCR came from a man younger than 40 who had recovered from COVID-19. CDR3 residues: CASSFNGGISNTEAFF. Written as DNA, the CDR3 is TGTGCCAGCAGCTTTAACGGAGGTATTTCGAACACTGAAGCTTTCTTT.